Each of the 12 T cell receptor beta chains below was sequenced from the same sample in a study of CD8+CD57+ T cells in acquired aplastic anemia. It was genomic DNA that served as the template for profiling TCR beta VDJ and CDR3. A single record per CDR3 protein comes from TCRdb applying MiXCR to the reads. Of a few hundred thousand distinct CDR3 sequences listed, about 56% are singletons. What was sequenced was sorted CD4+, CD8+, or CD8+CD57+ T cells (not recorded which) from PBMCs. The receptors originated from a human donor with severe aplastic anemia or a healthy control (not recorded which).

This clonotype has more than one count but fewer than ten. This chain links TRBV2 with TRBJ1-1; D possibly corresponds to TRBD1 (6 bases). CDR3 length equals 13 residues. V was pared by 7 bases and J by 7 bases, with 16 bases between. Germline CDR1 and CDR2: SNHLY and FYNNEI. CDR3 DNA: TGTGCCAGCATAAAACAGGGAGGGGGTGAAGCTTTCTTT. Protein product: CASIKQGGGEAFF.

This clonotype was detected many times. The chain carries TRBV29-1 and TRBJ2-7, with 7 bases aligning to TRBD2. The CDR3 has 13 residues. Germline-derived CDR1 and CDR2 are SQVTM and ANQGSEA. V trimming: 6 bases; J trimming: 0 bases; junction bases outside the gene matches: 5. The CDR3: CSVRGDGSYEQYF. CDR3 in DNA: TGCAGCGTCCGGGGGGACGGCTCCTACGAGCAGTACTTC.

At least ten counts were recorded for this clonotype. The genes are TRBV12-3 or TRBV12-4 and TRBJ1-5; a possible D gene is TRBD1 (5 bases). Trimming left V 6 bases short and J 4 bases short, with 10 bases between. The CDR3 sequence is 13 residues long. The CDR3 loop reads CASSRGGNQPQHF. The CDR3 DNA sequence: TGTGCCAGCAGCCGGGGGGGGAATCAGCCCCAGCATTTT.

The chain couples TRBV20-1 to TRBJ2-1; 10 positions match TRBD2. The germline CDR1 and CDR2 sequences are DFQATT and SNEGSKA (reference sequence). Trimming cost V 5 bases and J 8 bases; bases outside gene matches: 6. This CDR3 is built from 13 residues. CDR3 DNA: TGCAGTGCTCAGAGCGGGGGGGGATATGAGCAGTTCTTC. Amino acid sequence: CSAQSGGGYEQFF.

This clonotype was detected many times. The CDR3 sequence: CASSLPGTGHEQYF. In DNA, the CDR3 is TGTGCCAGCTCACTACCCGGGACAGGGCACGAGCAGTACTTC. The rearrangement joins TRBV18 to TRBJ2-7; TRBD1 aligns across 9 bases. CDR1 and CDR2 (germline): KGHSH, LQKENI. The CDR3 runs to 14 residues. Losses at the gene ends were 4 bases for V and 5 bases for J; bases not matched to a gene: 6.

The CDR3 sequence: CASSSGGSPNEQFF. The CDR3 DNA sequence: TGTGCCAGCTCTTCCGGAGGGTCCCCGAATGAGCAGTTCTTC. The rearrangement links TRBV9 to TRBJ2-1; D is possibly TRBD2 (6 bases). The V end was cut by 7 bases, the J end by 7 bases, with 18 bases between. CDR1 is SGDLS and CDR2 is YYNGEE in the germline V gene. The CDR3 runs 14 residues.

The CDR3 is CASSPPVRDGYTF. CDR3 nucleotide sequence: TGTGCCAGCAGCCCCCCGGTCCGGGATGGCTACACCTTC. The chain recombines TRBV7-9 with TRBJ1-2; no clear D. Germline CDR1 SEHNR, CDR2 FQNEAQ (reference sequence). V lost 5 bases and J 6 bases, leaving 13 bases between the germline ends. The CDR3 extends over 13 amino acids. The variable domain in full, completed from reference TRBV7-9 and TRBJ1-2, reads DTGVSQNPRHKITKRGQNVTFRCDPISEHNRLYWYRQTLGQGPEFLTYFQNEAQLEKSRLLSDRFSAERPKGSFSTLEIQRTEQGDSAMYLCASSPPVRDGYTFGSGTRLTVV.

The V call is TRBV7-9, the J call TRBJ2-1; 8 positions agree with TRBD1. The CDR3 runs to 16 residues. Trimming cost V 0 bases and J 7 bases; bases outside gene matches: 8. Germline V lookup: CDR1 SEHNR, CDR2 FQNEAQ (reference sequence). CDR3 sequence (DNA): TGTGCCAGCAGCTTAGCTGGGGGGCAGGGGGCTAATGAGCAGTTCTTC. It yields the protein CASSLAGGQGANEQFF.

J is TRBJ1-6 and V is TRBV6-5, with D maybe TRBD1 (6 bases). Germline loops: CDR1 MNHEY, CDR2 SVGAGI. The CDR3 length is 13 residues. V was trimmed by 7 bases and J by 10 bases, leaving 14 bases between them. CDR3 sequence (DNA): TGTGCCAGCATGCGGCAGGGGAAGTCACCCCTCCACTTT. It yields the protein CASMRQGKSPLHF.

This rearrangement joins TRBV5-6 to TRBJ2-3; D may be TRBD1 (6 bases). Per the germline V gene, CDR1 is SGHDT and CDR2 is YYEEEE. This CDR3 is 16 amino acids long. Between the trimmed V and J ends, which lost 4 bases and 2 bases, there was a span of 17 bases. CDR3 coding DNA: TGTGCCAGCAGCCCGGTGACGACAGGCTTCACAGATACGCAGTATTTT. It specifies CASSPVTTGFTDTQYF.

The chain is built from TRBV10-3 and TRBJ1-4; D gene ambiguous. Germline V lookup: CDR1 ENHRY, CDR2 SYGVKD. This CDR3 has 14 residues. Trimming removed 8 bases at V and 0 bases at J, with 10 bases between. CDR3 nucleotides: TGTGCCATCCACCCGGAGGCAACTAATGAAAAACTGTTTTTT. Protein: CAIHPEATNEKLFF.

This clonotype has just a few counts. J is TRBJ1-1 and V is TRBV12-3 or TRBV12-4; no definite D call. The CDR3 is 13 residues long. Trimming pared 6 bases from V and 6 bases from J, leaving 14 bases between. CDR3 nucleotide sequence: TGTGCCAGCAGCCCCCCGGGATGGTCTGAAGCTTTCTTT. Its translation: CASSPPGWSEAFF.